Listed below are T cell receptor beta chains from one sample, sequenced in a study of cytomegalovirus exposure and HLA in healthy donors. Generated by immunoSEQ multiplex PCR, the TCRdb table keeps only in-frame clones and is missing some. The sample records 160,000 or so clones, approximately 80% being singletons. Sequencing input: PBMCs. The receptors were sampled from a man in his fifties or sixties in good health and CMV-seropositive. Each CDR3 is given with its conserved first and last residue. Fields, in order: clone size, V gene, J gene, CDR3 protein. A clone size is listed for some rows: how often the clone was seen (once, few, many), or a class if it is expanded.

clone size: NA
V gene: TRBV2
J gene: TRBJ1-1
CDR3 protein: CASSAGTGDLEAFF

clone size: NA
V gene: TRBV30
J gene: TRBJ1-5
CDR3 protein: CAWTRTGFNQPQHF

clone size: few
V gene: TRBV6-1
J gene: TRBJ2-7
CDR3 protein: CASSDPLDRGPSYEQYF

clone size: NA
V gene: TRBV11-3
J gene: TRBJ2-7
CDR3 protein: CASSLEGGSPYEQYF

clone size: NA
V gene: TRBV19
J gene: TRBJ1-6
CDR3 protein: CASSIQQGDGSPLHF

clone size: NA
V gene: TRBV6-1
J gene: TRBJ1-4
CDR3 protein: CATLDERSNEKLFF

clone size: NA
V gene: TRBV23-1
J gene: TRBJ2-5
CDR3 protein: CASSPVVLAQKETQYF

clone size: NA
V gene: TRBV27
J gene: TRBJ2-7
CDR3 protein: CASSPRLAAYEQYF

clone size: NA
V gene: TRBV6-6
J gene: TRBJ2-1
CDR3 protein: CASSFGRGSEQFF

clone size: NA
V gene: TRBV7-9
J gene: TRBJ2-2
CDR3 protein: CASSSPLRGRAGELFF

clone size: NA
V gene: TRBV15
J gene: TRBJ2-3
CDR3 protein: CATSRTRDSMTTQYF

clone size: NA
V gene: TRBV7-6
J gene: NA
CDR3 protein: CASSLGHLSYEQYF

clone size: NA
V gene: TRBV19
J gene: TRBJ2-7
CDR3 protein: CASSGGSTAEQYF

clone size: NA
V gene: TRBV5-1
J gene: TRBJ2-1
CDR3 protein: CASSLRDSGEQFF

clone size: NA
V gene: TRBV4-1
J gene: TRBJ2-5
CDR3 protein: CASSQVLAGGETQYF